This paragraph reports one TCR beta chain. Per the original data handling: For nucleated cells, counts were estimated from reference gene primer amplification. Clones were sequenced by immunoSEQ multiplex PCR, and TCRdb holds only the in-frame ones, with some missing. D and trimming come from the DNA, and the V and J calls and clone size come from that table. The sample contains 360,000 or so clones, roughly four fifths of which appear only once. The data belong to a study of blood T cell repertoires in COVID-19. Background on the study: From T cells, B-cell-depleted T cells, or PBMCs came the material, which was cDNA or gDNA.

Germline V CDR1 and CDR2: SGDLS, YYNGEE. Deletions cut 4 bases from V and 3 bases from J, with 19 bases between. This CDR3 is 16 amino acids long. Residents of under 25 US areas, aged about 18 to 89 years, made up the participants. The study counted Cohort 3 donors as recovered given two negative PCRs, clearance, or symptom resolution. The receptor was isolated from a woman aged 45 to 65 who had recovered from COVID-19. The rearrangement links TRBV9 to TRBJ1-2, with a tentative D call TRBD1 (5 bases). The sequencing input was PBMCs or T cells enriched from blood (not recorded which). The CDR3 DNA reads as TGTGCCAGCAGCCAAGGATCACTTGGGGGGGACTATGGCTACACCTTC. Translated: CASSQGSLGGDYGYTF.